The 18 T cell receptor delta chains given below trace back to one sample, sequenced in a study of gamma-delta T cells after stem cell transplantation (dated by TCRdb to about 2016). Library generation was performed with RT-PCR. The data were produced on an Illumina MiSeq. The public reads were reprocessed by TCRdb using CATT, and rows of matching DNA were later combined. The sample records thousands of delta-chain clones, around 9.6% of which are singletons. The biggest ten clones account for about 13% of the sample. The sample consisted of gamma-delta T cells. These receptors came from a human donor. It is not recorded whose cells these are; they may come from a transplant donor.

As regards this clone: For this DNA, TCRdb reports the protein of a much larger clone, which diverges at residue 7, most likely from a read error; the protein presented here is translated directly from the DNA. CDR3 sequence reads: CACDTLPGETQLFF. The CDR3 nucleotides are TGTGCCTGTGACACGTTACCGGGGGAAACACAACTCTTCTTT. The chain is built from TRDV2 and TRDJ2; a possible D gene is TRDD3 (6 bases). Trimming took 1 base from V and 9 from J, leaving 14 bases between them. This CDR3 is built from 14 residues. Germline values: CDR1 GEAIGNYY, CDR2 EKD.

The CDR3 protein is CACERLGDTRGFPYTDKLIF. Here the CDR3 DNA reads TGTGCCTGTGAACGACTGGGGGATACCCGGGGGTTCCCGTACACCGATAAACTCATCTTT. The chain is built from TRDV2 and TRDJ1, with 12 bases matching TRDD3. The germline V gene encodes CDR1 GEAIGNYY and CDR2 EKD. This CDR3 region has 20 residues. V was pared by 4 bases and J by 0 bases, with 17 bases of the junction left unmatched.

The V call is TRDV2, the J call TRDJ1; 7 nucleotides align to TRDD3. The germline gives CDR1 GEAIGNYY, CDR2 EKD. The V segment lost 0 bases and the J segment 0 bases; nucleotides outside the gene matches: 6. This CDR3 contains 16 residues. CDR3 sequence reads: CACDTVWGVYTDKLIF. CDR3 nucleotides: TGTGCCTGTGACACCGTCTGGGGGGTCTACACCGATAAACTCATCTTT.

As regards this clone: A read error may be the cause here, since a much bigger clone is one base away. As DNA, the CDR3 is TGTGCCTGTGAAATGCTGGGGAACTTAGACACCAATAAACTCATCTTT. Translated: CACEMLGNLDTNKLIF. The rearrangement uses TRDV2 and TRDJ1; tentatively, D is TRDD3 (6 bases). This CDR3 comprises 16 residues. The V gene's germline CDR1 is GEAIGNYY and CDR2 EKD.

The chain uses TRDV2 and TRDJ3, with a tentative D call TRDD3 (5 bases). V was shortened by 0 bases and J by 3 bases, with 14 bases between the two germline ends. The CDR3 has 18 residues. The V gene's germline CDR1 is GEAIGNYY and CDR2 EKD. The CDR3: CACDTVRDQDWDTRQMFF. CDR3 sequence (DNA): TGTGCCTGTGACACCGTGAGGGATCAGGACTGGGACACCCGACAGATGTTTTTC.

The chain combines TRDV2 with TRDJ1; 9 bases align to TRDD3. The length of the CDR3 is 20 residues. Looked up from germline, CDR1 is GEAIGNYY and CDR2 is EKD. Trimming took 1 base from V and 8 from J; bases not matched to a gene: 25. The CDR3 DNA sequence: TGTGCCTGTGACACAGCTCCGGAGGGGGATACCGATTGGGGGACCGGGAAACTCATCTTT. Amino acid sequence: CACDTAPEGDTDWGTGKLIF.

To note about this clone: It differs at one base from a far larger clone, so likely a read error. Other DNA sequences in the sample encode the same CDR3. The V gene is TRDV2, the J gene TRDJ1; maybe TRDD3 (5 bases). This CDR3 is 15 amino acids long. Germline V gene data show CDR1 as GEAIGNYY and CDR2 as EKD. The CDR3 sequence: CACDTVGSDTDKLIF. For the CDR3, the DNA is TGTGCCTGTGACACCGTGGGGTCCGACACTGATAAACTCATCTTT.

Concerning this clone: Since a far larger clone is one base different, this is likely a read error. The chain carries TRDV2 and TRDJ1, with 13 bases lining up with TRDD3. Germline lookup yields CDR1 GEAIGNYY and CDR2 EKD. This CDR3 comprises 17 residues. Here the CDR3 DNA reads TGTGCCTGTGACTCCCTACTGGGGGATACGCTCCCCGATAAACCCATCTTT. Its protein is CACDSLLGDTLPDKPIF.

This clone is medium-sized by share. This chain joins TRDV2 and TRDJ1; 8 nucleotides line up with TRDD3. Per the germline V gene, CDR1 is GEAIGNYY and CDR2 is EKD. The CDR3 has 20 residues. V was clipped by 3 bases and J by 0 bases; unmatched bases: 20. Here the CDR3 reads CACDLLTPVLGVSYTDKLIF. CDR3 bases: TGTGCCTGTGACCTACTAACTCCGGTACTGGGGGTTTCGTACACCGATAAACTCATCTTT.

The chain carries TRDV1 and TRDJ1, with D unclear. The CDR3 covers 17 residues. Trimming cost V 4 bases and J 0 bases, with 18 bases left between them. Germline CDR1 reads TSWWSYY; CDR2 reads QGS. DNA for the CDR3: TGTGCTCTTGGGGCAGGGTCCGCCAGGCCTTACACCGATAAACTCATCTTT. Residues: CALGAGSARPYTDKLIF.

The table lists this clone with a few counts. The protein held in TCRdb is that of a much larger clone and does not match this DNA's translation at residue 2, likely because of a read error; the protein shown is translated from the DNA. V is TRDV2 and J is TRDJ1; 13 bases are a match to TRDD3. There are 15 residues in the CDR3. Germline V gene sequence: CDR1 GEAIGNYY, CDR2 EKD. The CDR3 sequence is CSCDVLTGGYAELIF. The CDR3 DNA follows: TGTTCCTGTGACGTCCTTACTGGGGGATACGCGGAACTCATCTTT.

Points on this clone: A far more abundant clone sits one base away, making this likely a read error. The chain recombines TRDV2 with TRDJ1, with TRDD3 matching 12 bases. The CDR3 sequence is 21 residues long. After removal of 5 bases from V and 2 bases from J, the junction contained 23 bases not matched to a gene. CDR1 and CDR2 (germline): GEAIGNYY, EKD. CDR3 in DNA: TGTGCCTGTGGCCGACTCCGAAGTACTGGGGGATACAATGAGGGTACCGATAAACTCATCTTT. It codes for CACGRLRSTGGYNEGTDKLIF.

This clone came up a few times. The rearrangement links TRDV2 to TRDJ1; D might be TRDD3 (5 bases). The CDR3 has 17 amino acids. V gave up 5 bases and J gave up 0 bases, with 21 bases separating them. Germline V gives CDR1 GEAIGNYY, CDR2 EKD. The CDR3 spells CACVPLGETRYTDKLIF. DNA of the CDR3: TGTGCCTGTGTCCCCCTAGGGGAGACAAGGTACACCGATAAACTCATCTTT.

As concerns this clone: The TCRdb protein, from a much larger clone, departs from this DNA's translation at residue 8, likely by read error; the protein shown derives from the DNA. V gene TRDV2 combines with J gene TRDJ3, with D uncertain. The CDR3 covers 18 residues. Germline V lookup: CDR1 GEAIGNYY, CDR2 EKD. V was pared by 0 bases and J by 0 bases, with 11 bases between. The CDR3 bases are TGTGCCTGTGACACCGCGTCTCATAGCTCCTGGGACACCCGACAGATGTTTTTC. It encodes CACDTASHSSWDTRQMFF.

In its sample, this clone is medium-sized. At the DNA level, this CDR3 is encoded by other sequences in the same sample as well. The chain employs TRDV2 and TRDJ2, with 8 positions matching TRDD3. V lost 3 bases, J lost 9 bases, and 14 bases stayed unmatched. CDR1 and CDR2 (germline): GEAIGNYY, EKD. This CDR3 contains 16 residues. CDR3 nucleotide sequence: TGTGCCTGTGACCCACTTACTGGGGGTCCCCTGACACAACTCTTCTTT. Amino acid sequence: CACDPLTGGPLTQLFF.

As to this clone: A far larger clone lies a single base away; this is likely a read error. This same CDR3 is encoded by further DNA sequences in the sample. This rearrangement joins TRDV2 to TRDJ1, with D possibly being TRDD3 (6 bases). The CDR3 covers 19 residues. Germline CDR1 GEAIGNYY, CDR2 EKD. Trimming pared 0 bases from V and 0 bases from J, leaving 22 bases between. CDR3 bases: TGTGCCTGTGACACCGTAGCCGGGGGAGCCGACTTGTACACCGATAAACTCATCTTT. Protein product: CACDTVAGGADLYTDKLIF.

This clone is medium-sized. The sample holds other DNA sequences that translate to the same CDR3. V gene TRDV2 combines with J gene TRDJ1; 13 nucleotides align to TRDD3. The germline gives CDR1 GEAIGNYY, CDR2 EKD. The CDR3 length is 16 residues. The V segment lost 3 bases and the J segment 2 bases; nucleotides outside the gene matches: 5. CDR3: CACDPLLGDTTDKLIF. CDR3 sequence (DNA): TGTGCCTGTGACCCTCTACTGGGGGATACGACCGATAAACTCATCTTT.

In its sample, this clone is large. The same CDR3 can be traced to other DNA sequences in this sample. The CDR3 DNA is TGTGCCTGTGATCCTCTGGGGGACAACACCGATAAACTCATCTTT. This gives the protein CACDPLGDNTDKLIF. V and J are TRDV2 and TRDJ1; 8 nucleotides line up with TRDD3. The CDR3 has 15 amino acids. Germline CDR1 reads GEAIGNYY; CDR2 reads EKD. With V trimmed by 4 bases and J by 0 bases, 6 bases remained unmatched.